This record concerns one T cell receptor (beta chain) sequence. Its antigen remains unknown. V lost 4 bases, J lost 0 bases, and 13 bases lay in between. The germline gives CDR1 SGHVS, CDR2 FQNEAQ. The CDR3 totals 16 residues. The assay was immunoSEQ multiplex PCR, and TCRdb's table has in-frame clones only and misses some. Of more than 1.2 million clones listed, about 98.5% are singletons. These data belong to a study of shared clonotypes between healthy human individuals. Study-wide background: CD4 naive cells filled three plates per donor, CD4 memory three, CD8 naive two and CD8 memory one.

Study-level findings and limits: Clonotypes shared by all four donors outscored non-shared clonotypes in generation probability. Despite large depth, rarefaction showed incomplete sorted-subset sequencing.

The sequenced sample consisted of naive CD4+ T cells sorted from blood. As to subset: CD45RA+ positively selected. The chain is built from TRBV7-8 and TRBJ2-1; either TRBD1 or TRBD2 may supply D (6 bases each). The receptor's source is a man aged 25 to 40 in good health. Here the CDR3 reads CASSYRLGGSYNEQFF. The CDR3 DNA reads TGTGCCAGCAGCTACAGACTAGGGGGCTCCTACAATGAGCAGTTCTTC.